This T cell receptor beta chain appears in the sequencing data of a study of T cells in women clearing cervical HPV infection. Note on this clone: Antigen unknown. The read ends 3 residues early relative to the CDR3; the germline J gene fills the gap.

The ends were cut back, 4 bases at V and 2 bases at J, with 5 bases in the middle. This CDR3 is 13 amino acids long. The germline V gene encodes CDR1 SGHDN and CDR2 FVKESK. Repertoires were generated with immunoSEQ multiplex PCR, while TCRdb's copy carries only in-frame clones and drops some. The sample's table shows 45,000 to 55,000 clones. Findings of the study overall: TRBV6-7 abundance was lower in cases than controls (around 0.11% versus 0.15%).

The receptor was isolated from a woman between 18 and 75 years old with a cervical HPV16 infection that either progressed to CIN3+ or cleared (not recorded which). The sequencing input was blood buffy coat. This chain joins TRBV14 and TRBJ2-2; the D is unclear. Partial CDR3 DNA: TGTGCCAGCAGCCCTTTAAACACCGGGGAG. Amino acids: CASSPLNTGE. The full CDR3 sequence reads CASSPLNTGELFF.